The sequence of this T cell receptor (beta chain) was determined in a study of metastatic and nonmetastatic thyroid tumors. As for the study in general: Repertoires from blood and tumor or nodule tissue of malignant and benign thyroid patients were compared. Study conclusions and caveats: A significant increase in TCR beta diversity was reportedly seen in malignant thyroid tumors relative to benign nodules, in blood and tumor.

This clone was detected many times. What it binds is unknown. How the authors handled the data: A papillary thyroid cancer distant-metastasis classifier was built from CDR3 differences across clinicopathological groups. With MiXCR, TCRdb called clones anew from the PCR reads. TCRdb's processing, not the study's, gives the V and J calls here. The sample has some 15,000 clones; approximately 30% are singletons. The entire patient cohort was treatment-naive prior to thyroid surgery. The sequenced material came from tumor tissue. The receptor was isolated from a female donor with papillary thyroid cancer or a benign thyroid nodule (not recorded which). Some clones in this sample may be carry-over from other donors' samples.

CDR3 amino acids: CASNQRSGTGGNTEAFF. Here the CDR3 DNA reads TGTGCCAGCAACCAGAGGTCCGGGACAGGGGGGAATACTGAAGCTTTCTTT. The chain employs TRBV12-3 or TRBV12-4 and TRBJ1-1; TRBD1 agrees at 11 bases. V lost 7 bases, J lost 5 bases, and 15 bases stayed unmatched. CDR3 size: 17 residues.